Below, 32 T cell receptor beta chains from the same sample are listed, as sequenced in a study of response to subunit inactivated influenza vaccine (dated by TCRdb to the late 2010s). The library was generated by RT-PCR. TCRdb names Illumina HiSeq 2500 as the instrument used. The public sequencing data were trimmed at Q25 with fastp and processed into clonotypes with MiXCR by TCRdb, which kept only in-frame beta chains. CDR3 protein duplicates are merged, each entry listing the most common genes and DNA. This sample comprises about 780,000 distinct CDR3 sequences, about a fifth of them detected only once. Jointly, the top ten make up under 13% of the sample. The source was PBMCs from blood, collected 5 to 6 days after vaccination. The origin of the receptors is a man aged 45-65 years who received an inactivated influenza vaccine. Donor details come from another sample of the same person, matched by shared clones.

This clonotype has ten or more counts. The rearrangement links TRBV4-1 to TRBJ2-1, with 14 nucleotides matching TRBD2. CDR3 length equals 16 residues. Germline assignment: CDR1 MGHRA and CDR2 YSYEKL. Germline trimming cut 1 base from V and 4 bases from J; bases unmatched to any gene: 0. CDR3 region: CASSQGLAGGYNEQFF. In nucleotides, the CDR3 is TGCGCCAGCAGCCAAGGACTAGCGGGGGGGTACAATGAGCAGTTCTTC.

This sequence joins TRBV4-3 and TRBJ2-1; possible D gene TRBD1, 6 bases. V shed 3 bases and J shed 6 bases, with 15 bases lying between them. From germline, CDR1 is LGHNA and CDR2 YSLEER. CDR3 length equals 15 residues. The DNA for the CDR3 is TGCGCCAGCAGCCAGGGGGCCACCCGGGGCAATGAGCAGTTCTTC. Protein: CASSQGATRGNEQFF.

The chain recombines TRBV12-3 or TRBV12-4 with TRBJ2-3; D is possibly TRBD2 (6 bases). The length of the CDR3 is 13 residues. With 10 bases removed from V and 0 bases from J, the gap between germline ends came to 11 bases. The CDR3 region is CATGTSSTDTQYF. The CDR3 nucleotides are TGTGCCACCGGGACTTCTAGCACAGATACGCAGTATTTT.

This clonotype was counted only a few times. The V and J genes are TRBV4-1 and TRBJ1-4; no clear D. The CDR3 contains 13 residues. Germline-derived CDR1 and CDR2 are MGHRA and YSYEKL. Trimming cost V 1 base and J 8 bases, with 8 bases left between them. This chain's CDR3 is CASSQAGVEKLFF. The CDR3 DNA is TGCGCCAGCAGCCAAGCTGGGGTCGAAAAACTGTTTTTT.

There are a few counts of this clonotype. The chain combines TRBV10-3 with TRBJ1-2; no clear D. Per germline, CDR1 ENHRY and CDR2 SYGVKD. This CDR3 is built from 12 residues. V was shortened by 7 bases and J by 6 bases, with 12 bases between the two germline ends. Here the CDR3 reads CAITEGGNGYTF. Here the CDR3 DNA reads TGTGCCATCACCGAAGGAGGGAATGGCTACACCTTC.

The rearrangement uses TRBV15 and TRBJ2-3, with D possibly matching TRBD2 (5 bases). The V gene lost 0 bases and the J gene lost 11 bases, with 15 bases spanning the gap. Germline V gene data show CDR1 as LNHNV and CDR2 as YYDKDF (reference sequence). The CDR3 covers 14 residues. Here the CDR3 reads CATSRDAAGRGQYF. The CDR3 bases are TGTGCCACCAGCAGAGATGCGGCAGGACGGGGGCAGTATTTT.

This chain joins TRBV12-3 or TRBV12-4 and TRBJ2-1; 12 nucleotides line up with TRBD2. The CDR3 totals 16 residues. Trimming removed 6 bases from V and 3 bases from J; junction bases left unmatched: 6. In nucleotides, the CDR3 is TGTGCCAGCAGGCCCCCTAGCGGGGGGGTCTACAATGAGCAGTTCTTC. Its protein is CASRPPSGGVYNEQFF.

This chain connects TRBV12-3 or TRBV12-4 to TRBJ1-1; 7 positions agree with TRBD1. The V segment lost 5 bases and the J segment 6 bases; nucleotides outside the gene matches: 9. CDR3 length: 14 amino acids. This chain's CDR3 is CASSEPQGKPEAFF. The CDR3, as DNA: TGTGCCAGCAGTGAGCCACAGGGGAAGCCTGAAGCTTTCTTT.

This clonotype was picked up a small number of times. The gene calls are TRBV28 and TRBJ2-5, with 9 bases aligning to TRBD1. The germline V gene encodes CDR1 MDHEN and CDR2 SYDVKM. V was pared by 5 bases and J by 5 bases, with 6 bases of the junction left unmatched. This CDR3 has 14 amino acids. The CDR3 nucleotides read TGTGCCAGCAGTAACAGGGGGCCGGTTGAGACCCAGTACTTC. Its translation is CASSNRGPVETQYF.

The chain recombines TRBV4-3 with TRBJ2-1; maybe TRBD2 (7 bases). V was cut by 0 bases and J by 3 bases, with 12 bases left in between. The CDR3 is made up of 16 amino acids. Per the germline V gene, CDR1 is LGHNA and CDR2 is YSLEER. DNA of the CDR3: TGCGCCAGCAGCCAAGATGCGGGGGCTGTCTACAATGAGCAGTTCTTC. Its translation is CASSQDAGAVYNEQFF.

Details on this clonotype: A much larger clonotype is one base distant, so this may be a read error. It is likely a read error, because the conserved phenylalanine at the end of the CDR3 is missing. The V and J genes are TRBV5-6 and TRBJ2-5; possible D gene TRBD1, 6 bases. CDR1 and CDR2 from the germline V gene are SGHDT and YYEEEE. CDR3 length: 14 residues. Trimming shortened V by 5 bases and J by 5 bases, and 16 bases separated the two germline ends. The CDR3 DNA reads TGTGCCAGCAGACCGAATACAGGGTCCGAGACCCAGTACTTA. Translated: CASRPNTGSETQYL.

With respect to this clonotype: At one end the junction does not follow the germline gene, possibly because of a read error. This rearrangement joins TRBV20-1 to TRBJ2-2, with D maybe TRBD1 (6 bases). This CDR3 comprises 16 residues. Germline assignment: CDR1 DFQATT and CDR2 SNEGSKA (reference sequence). The CDR3 protein is CCARDGPGENTGELFF. DNA for the CDR3: TGCTGTGCTAGAGATGGGCCAGGGGAGAACACCGGGGAGCTGTTTTTT.

J is TRBJ1-2 and V is TRBV5-1; 7 nucleotides match TRBD1. This CDR3 is 15 amino acids long. Per germline, CDR1 SGHRS and CDR2 YFSETQ. V was clipped by 1 base and J by 3 bases; unmatched bases: 6. The CDR3 nucleotides are TGCGCCAGCAGCTTGCCGGGACAGCTCGACTATGGCTACACCTTC. This codes for CASSLPGQLDYGYTF.

This chain links TRBV12-3 or TRBV12-4 with TRBJ1-1; possibly TRBD1 for D (5 bases). V dropped 5 bases and J dropped 5 bases, with 15 bases sitting between them. The length of the CDR3 is 14 residues. The CDR3 coding sequence is TGTGCCAGCAGTCTCGGGACCGCAGGTACTGAAGCTTTCTTT. As protein: CASSLGTAGTEAFF.

This clonotype has only a few counts. The chain carries TRBV29-1 and TRBJ1-2; D is perhaps TRBD1 (6 bases). The germline CDR1 and CDR2 sequences are SQVTM and ANQGSEA. The CDR3 loop spans 15 amino acids. V gave up 5 bases and J gave up 5 bases, with 21 bases separating them. The CDR3 sequence: CSVTERGTTKYGYTF. The CDR3 DNA is TGCAGCGTTACAGAGCGTGGGACAACGAAATATGGCTACACCTTC.

The V gene is TRBV20-1, the J gene TRBJ2-5; possible D gene TRBD1, 6 bases. Trimming took 1 base from V and 4 from J, leaving 13 bases between them. The CDR3 runs to 14 residues. CDR1 and CDR2 from the germline V gene are DFQATT and SNEGSKA (reference sequence). For the CDR3, the DNA is TGCAGTGCTAGAGCGCCAGGGGCAGTAGAGACCCAGTACTTC. Translating gives CSARAPGAVETQYF.

This clonotype turned up a few times. V usage is TRBV27 and J usage is TRBJ2-7; D ambiguous. Between the trimmed V and J ends, which lost 2 bases and 2 bases, there was a span of 7 bases. Germline CDR1 MNHEY, CDR2 SMNVEV (reference sequence). This CDR3 region has 13 residues. CDR3 in amino acids: CASSLQAPYEQYF. In nucleotides, the CDR3 is TGTGCCAGCAGTTTACAGGCCCCCTACGAGCAGTACTTC.

The genes are TRBV14 and TRBJ1-1; D perhaps matches TRBD1 (5 bases). Trimming stripped 1 base from V and 4 bases from J, with 10 bases between. The CDR3 runs to 14 residues. Germline V gene lookup returns CDR1 SGHDN and CDR2 FVKESK. The CDR3 coding sequence is TGTGCCAGCAGCCAAGGTCGGGGGTCCACTGAAGCTTTCTTT. Residues: CASSQGRGSTEAFF.

This clonotype came up a few times. The chain combines TRBV10-3 with TRBJ2-6, with 9 bases that match TRBD1. From germline, CDR1 is ENHRY and CDR2 SYGVKD. Losses at the gene ends were 11 bases for V and 2 bases for J; bases not matched to a gene: 4. This CDR3 is built from 14 residues. The CDR3 coding sequence is TGTGCCGTTGGACAGGGGACTGGGGCCAACGTCCTGACTTTC. Translation: CAVGQGTGANVLTF.

The chain carries TRBV6-2 or TRBV6-3 and TRBJ2-4; perhaps TRBD2 as D (5 bases). This CDR3 has 16 residues. Trimming pared 2 bases from V and 0 bases from J, leaving 11 bases between. In germline, CDR1 is MNHEY, CDR2 SVGEGT. The CDR3 loop is CASSYGTGRAKNIQYF. CDR3 nucleotide sequence: TGTGCCAGCAGTTACGGTACGGGGAGAGCCAAAAACATTCAGTACTTC.

Comment on this clonotype: A clone one base away is much larger, so this may be a read error. The J gene is TRBJ2-1, the V gene TRBV12-3 or TRBV12-4; weak D call: TRBD1 (6 bases). The CDR3 covers 12 residues. Deletions cut 7 bases from V and 4 bases from J, with 8 bases between. This CDR3 is CASTGQYNEQFF. DNA for the CDR3: TGTGCCAGCACAGGACAGTACAATGAGCAGTTCTTC.

Only a few counts were recorded for this clonotype. This sequence joins TRBV5-1 and TRBJ2-5; 8 bases map to TRBD2. The V gene's germline CDR1 is SGHRS and CDR2 YFSETQ. Trimming at V came to 4 bases and at J to 1 base, leaving 6 bases not matched to a gene. The CDR3 length is 15 residues. The CDR3 spells CASSPTSGAQETQYF. The CDR3 DNA reads as TGCGCCAGCAGCCCCACTAGCGGAGCCCAAGAGACCCAGTACTTC.

This clonotype was seen a handful of times. The V gene is TRBV7-9, the J gene TRBJ1-4; no clear D. There are 15 residues in the CDR3. Trimming took 5 bases from V and 1 from J, leaving 11 bases between them. Germline assignment: CDR1 SEHNR and CDR2 FQNEAQ (reference sequence). The CDR3 nucleotides are TGTGCCAGCAGCACCCGAGAAGGAACTAATGAAAAACTGTTTTTT. Residues: CASSTREGTNEKLFF.

The chain is built from TRBV7-2 and TRBJ1-3; a possible D gene is TRBD1 (6 bases). The V end lost 1 base, the J end lost 1 base, and 14 bases lay between the germline ends. The V gene's germline CDR1 is SGHTA and CDR2 FQGNSA. CDR3 size: 17 residues. The DNA for the CDR3 is TGTGCCAGCAGCTTAGTTGGTGGGGGCGTGTCTGGAAACACCATATATTTT. Translated, it gives CASSLVGGGVSGNTIYF.

This clonotype was counted at least ten times. V usage is TRBV7-9 and J usage is TRBJ1-1; D is ambiguous. CDR1 and CDR2 (germline): SEHNR, FQNEAQ (reference sequence). This CDR3 has 13 amino acids. V was clipped by 5 bases and J by 0 bases, with 7 bases between them. Here the CDR3 DNA reads TGTGCCAGCAGCCCTCATATGAACACTGAAGCTTTCTTT. Translation gives CASSPHMNTEAFF.

This clonotype was seen only a few times. The V and J genes are TRBV7-2 and TRBJ1-1, with D possibly TRBD1 on 6 matching bases. CDR1 SGHTA and CDR2 FQGNSA come from the germline V gene. This CDR3 is 14 amino acids long. Trimming removed 5 bases from V and 4 bases from J, with 14 bases in between. The CDR3 nucleotides are TGTGCCAGCAGCGTCAAGGGGGGTGCCACTGAAGCTTTCTTT. Translating it yields CASSVKGGATEAFF.

This clonotype was counted only a few times. The chain combines TRBV9 with TRBJ2-5; 9 bases are shared with TRBD1. Germline assignment: CDR1 SGDLS and CDR2 YYNGEE. The length of the CDR3 is 15 residues. V lost 4 bases, J lost 5 bases, and 9 bases stayed unmatched. The CDR3 region is CASSTRDRAVETQYF. CDR3 nucleotides: TGTGCCAGCAGCACCCGGGACAGGGCAGTTGAGACCCAGTACTTC.

Ten or more counts support this clonotype. V gene TRBV12-3 or TRBV12-4 combines with J gene TRBJ2-1, with 8 bases lining up with TRBD1. After removal of 5 bases from V and 1 base from J, the junction contained 4 bases not matched to a gene. The CDR3 is 15 residues long. Here the CDR3 reads CASSPTGGSYNEQFF. CDR3 in DNA: TGTGCCAGCAGTCCAACAGGGGGGTCCTACAATGAGCAGTTCTTC.

V gene TRBV28 combines with J gene TRBJ2-4; 8 nucleotides line up with TRBD1. The CDR3 loop spans 14 amino acids. The trim removed 8 bases at V and 6 bases at J, leaving 9 bases unmatched. CDR1 is MDHEN, CDR2 SYDVKM, per germline. The CDR3 DNA reads as TGTGCCAGCCAATACCGGGACAGGTTAAACATTCAGTACTTC. This sequence encodes CASQYRDRLNIQYF.

The chain couples TRBV7-9 to TRBJ2-5; D not certain. The CDR3 totals 13 residues. Germline-derived CDR1 and CDR2 are SEHNR and FQNEAQ (reference sequence). Trimming took 6 bases from V and 5 from J, leaving 13 bases between them. The CDR3 is CASSFSDRETQYF. The CDR3 nucleotides are TGTGCCAGCAGTTTCAGCGATCGGGAGACCCAGTACTTC.

The chain joins TRBV20-1 to TRBJ2-1, with TRBD2 as a possible D gene (6 bases). V shed 8 bases and J shed 0 bases, with 14 bases lying between them. Germline V CDR1 and CDR2: DFQATT, SNEGSKA (reference sequence). CDR3 length: 14 residues. This CDR3 reads CSPRRGSSYNEQFF. In nucleotides, the CDR3 is TGCAGTCCCCGGAGGGGCAGCTCCTACAATGAGCAGTTCTTC.

This clonotype was picked up a small number of times. CDR3 bases: TGCAGTGCTAGAGATTTAGGCGATGGCGACACTGAAGCTTTCTTT. Its translation is CSARDLGDGDTEAFF. The rearrangement uses TRBV20-1 and TRBJ1-1; D is undetermined. The CDR3 contains 15 residues. V shed 0 bases and J shed 3 bases, with 14 bases lying between them. Germline loops: CDR1 DFQATT, CDR2 SNEGSKA (reference sequence).